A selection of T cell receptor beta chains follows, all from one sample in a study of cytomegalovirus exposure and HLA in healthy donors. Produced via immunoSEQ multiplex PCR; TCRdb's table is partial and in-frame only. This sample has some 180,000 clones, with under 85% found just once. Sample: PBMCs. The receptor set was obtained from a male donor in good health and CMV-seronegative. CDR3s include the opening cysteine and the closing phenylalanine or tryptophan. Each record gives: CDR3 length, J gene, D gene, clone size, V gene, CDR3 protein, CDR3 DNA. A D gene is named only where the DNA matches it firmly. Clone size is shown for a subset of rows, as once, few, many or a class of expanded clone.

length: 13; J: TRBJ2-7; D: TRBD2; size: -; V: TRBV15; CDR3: CATSTGLEYEQYF; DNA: TGTGCCACCAGCACGGGACTAGAGTACGAGCAGTACTTC
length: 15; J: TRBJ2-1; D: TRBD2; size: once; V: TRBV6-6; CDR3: CASRELAGAYNEQFF; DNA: TGTGCCAGCAGAGAACTAGCGGGAGCGTACAATGAGCAGTTCTTC
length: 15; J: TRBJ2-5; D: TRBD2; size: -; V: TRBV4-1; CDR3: CASSQGRGGQETQYF; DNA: TGCGCCAGCAGCCAAGGGCGGGGGGGCCAAGAGACCCAGTACTTC
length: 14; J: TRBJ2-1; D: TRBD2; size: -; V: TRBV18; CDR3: CASSQAGGRSEQFF; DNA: TGTGCCAGCTCGCAAGCGGGAGGAAGGAGTGAGCAGTTCTTC
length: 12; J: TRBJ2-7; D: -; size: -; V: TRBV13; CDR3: CASSPSSYEQYF; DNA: TGTGCCAGCAGCCCCAGCTCCTACGAGCAGTACTTC
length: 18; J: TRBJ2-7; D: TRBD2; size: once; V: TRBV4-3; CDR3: CASSQEAERSGRPYEQYF; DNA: TGCGCCAGCAGCCAAGAGGCGGAGAGGAGCGGGAGGCCCTACGAGCAGTACTTC
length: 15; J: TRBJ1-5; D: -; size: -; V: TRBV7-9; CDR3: CASSSGRASNQPQHF; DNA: TGTGCCAGCAGCTCCGGGAGGGCAAGCAATCAGCCCCAGCATTTT
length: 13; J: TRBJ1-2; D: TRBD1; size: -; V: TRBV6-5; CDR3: CASRLPTGLGYTF; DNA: TGTGCCAGCAGGCTTCCGACAGGGTTGGGCTACACCTTC
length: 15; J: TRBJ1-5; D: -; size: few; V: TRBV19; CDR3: CASSIHRTSNQPQHF; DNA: TGTGCCAGTAGTATCCACAGGACGAGCAATCAGCCCCAGCATTTT
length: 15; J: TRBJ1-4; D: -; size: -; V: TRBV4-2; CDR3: CASSLFPGADEKLFF; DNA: TGTGCCAGCAGCCTATTCCCAGGGGCGGACGAAAAACTGTTTTTT
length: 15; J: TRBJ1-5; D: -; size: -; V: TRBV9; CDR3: CASSRTELSNQPQHF; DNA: TGTGCCAGCAGCCGTACAGAGCTTAGCAATCAGCCCCAGCATTTT
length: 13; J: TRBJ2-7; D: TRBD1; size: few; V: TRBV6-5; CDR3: CASKMTGGHEQYF; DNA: TGTGCCAGCAAGATGACAGGGGGCCACGAGCAGTACTTC
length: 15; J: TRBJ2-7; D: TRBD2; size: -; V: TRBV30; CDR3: CAWSVGWGLGGEQYF; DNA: TGTGCCTGGAGTGTGGGTTGGGGACTAGGGGGGGAGCAGTACTTC
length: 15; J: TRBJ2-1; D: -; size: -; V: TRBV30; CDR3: CAWTLGLTSYNEQFF; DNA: TGTGCCTGGACCTTGGGACTGACCTCCTACAATGAGCAGTTCTTC
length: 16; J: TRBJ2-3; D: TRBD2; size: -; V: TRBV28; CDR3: CASSLPGTSGRDTQYF; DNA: TGTGCCAGCAGTCTACCCGGGACTAGCGGGAGGGATACGCAGTATTTT
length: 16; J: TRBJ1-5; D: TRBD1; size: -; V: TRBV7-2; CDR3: CASSPWTGGGNQPQHF; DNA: TGTGCCAGCAGCCCGTGGACAGGGGGTGGCAATCAGCCCCAGCATTTT
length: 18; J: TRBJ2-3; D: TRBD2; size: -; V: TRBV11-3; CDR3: CAGGDGLAGETSTDTQYF; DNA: TGTGCCGGGGGCGACGGACTAGCGGGGGAGACTAGCACAGATACGCAGTATTTT
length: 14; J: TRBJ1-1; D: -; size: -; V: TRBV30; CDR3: CAWSLYRVKTEAFF; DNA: TGTGCCTGGAGTCTGTACAGGGTAAAGACTGAAGCTTTCTTT
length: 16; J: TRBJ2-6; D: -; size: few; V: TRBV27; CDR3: CASSPGADSGANVLTF; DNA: TGTGCCAGCAGTCCTGGGGCGGACTCTGGGGCCAACGTCCTGACTTTC
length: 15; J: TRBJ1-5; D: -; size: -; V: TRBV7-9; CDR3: CASSPGLSGNQPQHF; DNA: TGTGCCAGCAGCCCAGGCTTGTCAGGCAATCAGCCTCAGCATTTT
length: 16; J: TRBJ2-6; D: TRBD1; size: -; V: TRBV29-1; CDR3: CSVGDRGGSGANVLTF; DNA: TGCAGCGTTGGGGACAGGGGAGGGTCTGGGGCCAACGTCCTGACTTTC
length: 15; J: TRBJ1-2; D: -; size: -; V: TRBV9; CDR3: CASSVGGAGVYGYTF; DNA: TGTGCCAGCAGCGTTGGGGGGGCAGGCGTGTATGGCTACACCTTC
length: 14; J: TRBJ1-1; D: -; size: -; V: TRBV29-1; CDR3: CSVESRQGNTEAFF; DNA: TGCAGCGTTGAAAGTCGGCAGGGGAACACTGAAGCTTTCTTT
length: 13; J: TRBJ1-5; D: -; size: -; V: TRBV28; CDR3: CASSVRGNQPQHF; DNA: TGTGCCAGCAGTGTCCGGGGGAATCAGCCCCAGCATTTT
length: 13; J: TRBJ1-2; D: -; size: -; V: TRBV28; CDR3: CASSPRFNYGYTF; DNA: TGTGCCAGCAGCCCCAGGTTTAACTATGGCTACACCTTC
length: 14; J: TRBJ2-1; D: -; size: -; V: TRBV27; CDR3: CASSLGGAYNEQFF; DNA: TGTGCCAGCAGTTTGGGGGGAGCCTACAATGAGCAGTTCTTC
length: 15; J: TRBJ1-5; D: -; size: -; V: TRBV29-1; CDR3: CSVAGGGLGNQPQHF; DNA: TGCAGCGTTGCTGGAGGGGGACTAGGCAATCAGCCCCAGCATTTT
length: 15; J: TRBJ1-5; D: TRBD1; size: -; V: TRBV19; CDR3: CASKTGPYSNQPQHF; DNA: TGTGCCAGTAAGACAGGGCCGTATAGCAATCAGCCCCAGCATTTT
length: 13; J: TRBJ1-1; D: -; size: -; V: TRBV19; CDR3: CASSMGLVAEAFF; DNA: TGTGCCAGTAGTATGGGACTTGTTGCTGAAGCTTTCTTT
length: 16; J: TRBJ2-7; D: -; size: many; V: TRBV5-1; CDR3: CASSLTGPRYSYEQYF; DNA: TGCGCCAGCAGCTTGACAGGACCAAGATACTCCTACGAGCAGTACTTC
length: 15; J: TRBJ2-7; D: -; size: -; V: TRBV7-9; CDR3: CASSLAGGGPYEQYF; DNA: TGTGCCAGCAGCTTAGCCGGTGGGGGCCCCTACGAGCAGTACTTC
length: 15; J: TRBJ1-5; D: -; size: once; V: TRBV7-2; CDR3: CASSFKGDSNQPQHF; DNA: TGTGCCAGCAGCTTTAAAGGAGATAGCAATCAGCCCCAGCATTTT
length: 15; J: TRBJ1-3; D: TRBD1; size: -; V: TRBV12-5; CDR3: CASGLGQGSGNTIYF; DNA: TGTGCTAGTGGTTTGGGACAGGGTTCTGGAAACACCATATATTTT